The T cell receptor (beta chain) under discussion was sequenced for a study of cytomegalovirus exposure and HLA in healthy donors. Study-level information: Among about 179 million T cells, an earlier analysis found 90 million to 130 million unique TCR beta sequences. HLA-typed donors were the source of 80 million to 90 million unique TCRs, which an early data release held.

PCR involved 60 Vbeta and 13 Jbeta primers. The method was immunoSEQ multiplex PCR; TCRdb's version includes in-frame clones alone and lacks a portion of them. The sample yields roughly 96,000 clones, about four fifths seen once. V shed 6 bases and J shed 4 bases, with 8 bases lying between them. The germline gives CDR1 SEHNR, CDR2 FQNEAQ (reference sequence). The CDR3 consists of 12 residues. The receptor comes from an older woman in good health and CMV-seropositive. V is TRBV7-9 and J is TRBJ2-3; D is possibly TRBD2 (5 bases). The specimen sequenced was PBMCs. CDR3 loop: CASSPGADTQYF. CDR3 bases: TGTGCCAGCAGTCCCGGGGCAGATACGCAGTATTTT.